Sequencing of this T cell receptor (beta chain) was carried out in a study of T cell responses to AZD1222 COVID-19 vaccine. Findings and caveats of the study: It was only after the peak T cell response that any repertoires were sampled.

The CDR3 covers 13 residues. CDR1 and CDR2 from the germline V gene are SEHNR and FQNEAQ (reference sequence). V was clipped by 7 bases and J by 10 bases, with 17 bases between them. About this clone itself: Its specificity is not known.

Assay used: immunoSEQ multiplex PCR; TCRdb lists only in-frame clones, some missing. The sample shows 70,000 or so clones, approximately 87% of them seen only once. This receptor was obtained from an adult who received the AZD1222 COVID-19 vaccine. The sequenced sample was peripheral blood, obtained 28 days after the second AZD1222 dose. The chain employs TRBV7-9 and TRBJ2-1; tentatively, D is TRBD1 or TRBD2 (5 bases each). CDR3 loop: CASTRVGGVEQFF. CDR3 in DNA: TGTGCCAGCACCCGAGTTGGGGGTGTAGAGCAGTTCTTC.